The T cell receptor beta chain described here comes from a study of immune heterogeneity within non-small cell lung tumors. As template, the study used bulk tumor genomic DNA at approximately 610 ng per sample. Doctors removed several biopsies from each primary tumor during surgery, keeping them far apart. With untreated, newly diagnosed non-small cell lung cancer, the patients went on to undergo curative surgery. Patients with newly diagnosed non-small cell lung cancer who underwent surgery with curative intent served as donors. Multiplex PCR amplified the TCR beta CDR3 region. Its first round ran for approximately 10 cycles with 32 V and 13 J primers. TCRdb reanalysed the multiplex PCR reads using MiXCR and keeps one entry per CDR3 protein. Seen here are around 2,000 distinct CDR3 sequences, roughly 22% observed once, and the top ten hold approximately 10%. The V gene's germline CDR1 is MGHRA and CDR2 YSYEKL. V was trimmed by 4 bases and J by 5 bases, leaving 11 bases between them. This CDR3 region has 14 residues.

The source material was lung tumor tissue. The J gene is TRBJ2-2, the V gene TRBV4-1, with D possibly being TRBD1 (6 bases). This clonotype was sampled from a woman aged 45-65 years with non-small cell lung cancer. The CDR3 coding sequence is TGCGCCAGCAGCCCTCGACAGGAGACCGGGGAGCTGTTTTTT. This translates into CASSPRQETGELFF.